This TCR beta chain was recorded in a study of CD8+ T cells in alopecia areata. Study information: The approximately 6-11-week-old female C3H/HeJ mice were given skin taken from approximately 6-13-month-old C3H/HeJ graft donors that had spontaneous alopecia.

Separation of pooled cutaneous lymph node cells was by sorting with CD4, CD8alpha, NKG2D, NKG2ACE and other markers. Sequencing relied on a cDNA template that was reverse transcribed from extracted RNA. The data were produced by immunoSEQ multiplex PCR, yet TCRdb's version contains in-frame clones alone and is incomplete. Recorded here are 270,000 or so clones, with no singletons, and the ten leading clones hold 1.2%. This clone was recorded many times. Gene names are mouse gene names. The read terminates 4 residues ahead of where the CDR3 ends, so the germline J gene completes it. This CDR3 is also generated by other DNA sequences in the sample. The germline V gene has CDR1 SGHDT and CDR2 FRDEAV. Trimming stripped 4 bases from V and 1 base from J, with 6 bases between. The CDR3 extends over 13 amino acids.

This clonotype originated in a C3H/HeJ mouse with alopecia areata. Strain MHC haplotype: H2-k. Input material: CD4+ T cells sorted from a lymph node. The rearrangement links TRBV14 to TRBJ2-1; D possibly corresponds to TRBD2 (6 bases). The covered CDR3 bases are TGTGCCAGCAGTCTGGGGAACTATGCT. Its protein is CASSLGNYA. The whole CDR3 sequence reads CASSLGNYAEQFF.